Following are 9 T cell receptor beta chains from one sample sequenced in a study of T cells in Graves' hyperthyroidism and ophthalmopathy. RNA transcripts served as the template for amplifying TCR beta CDR3 regions. Initially, a first-round RT-PCR of the TCR CDR3 employed the HTBI primer set. TCRdb passed the multiplex PCR reads through MiXCR, listing each CDR3 protein once. The sample lists about 200,000 distinct CDR3 sequences, approximately 20% occurring once. What was sequenced was blood. The receptors here all came from a man aged 35 to 55 with Graves' hyperthyroidism.

This clonotype showed up many times. The chain joins TRBV6-1 to TRBJ1-5; 8 nucleotides align to TRBD1. The CDR3 extends over 16 amino acids. Germline CDR1 MNHNS, CDR2 SASEGT. The V segment lost 5 bases and the J segment 6 bases; nucleotides outside the gene matches: 12. The CDR3 spells CASSPRSGGSGQPQHF. The CDR3 DNA reads TGTGCCAGCAGTCCTCGATCAGGGGGCTCGGGTCAGCCCCAGCATTTT.

The chain carries TRBV7-8 and TRBJ2-1; 7 bases are shared with TRBD2. The V segment lost 2 bases and the J segment 2 bases; nucleotides outside the gene matches: 6. The germline V gene encodes CDR1 SGHVS and CDR2 FQNEAQ. CDR3 length equals 16 residues. CDR3 residues: CASSLYSGGTYNEQFF. DNA for the CDR3: TGTGCCAGCAGCTTATATTCGGGAGGTACCTACAATGAGCAGTTCTTC. The variable domain in full, with the rest retrieved from reference TRBV7-8 and TRBJ2-1, is GAGVSQSPRYKVAKRGQDVALRCDPISGHVSLFWYQQALGQGPEFLTYFQNEAQLDKSGLPSDRFFAERPEGSVSTLKIQRTQQEDSAVYLCASSLYSGGTYNEQFFGPGTRLTVL.

In the case of this clonotype: At one end, the junction sequence differs from germline, possibly due to a read error. V is TRBV10-1 and J is TRBJ1-1; 8 bases match TRBD1. Per the germline V gene, CDR1 is WNHNN and CDR2 is SYGVQD (reference sequence). The CDR3 loop spans 15 amino acids. CDR3 sequence: CASSPGTGLTTEDFF. DNA for the CDR3: TGCGCCAGCAGTCCCGGGACAGGATTGACCACTGAAGATTTCTTT.

This clonotype was observed many times. This chain links TRBV20-1 with TRBJ2-3; 10 bases line up with TRBD2. Germline lookup yields CDR1 DFQATT and CDR2 SNEGSKA (reference sequence). The J segment lost 1 base and the V segment lost 0 bases, leaving 4 bases of the junction unmatched. The CDR3 is 16 residues long. CDR3 nucleotides: TGCAGTGCTAGAGACTCTAGCGGGGGCCGCACAGATACGCAGTATTTT. This translates into CSARDSSGGRTDTQYF.

This clonotype was observed at least ten times. This rearrangement joins TRBV27 to TRBJ1-1; 7 bases line up with TRBD1. CDR1 is MNHEY and CDR2 is SMNVEV in the germline V gene (reference sequence). This CDR3 comprises 17 residues. The V and J ends lost 1 base and 0 bases, in that order; junction bases with no gene match: 8. The CDR3 nucleotides are TGTGCCAGCAGTTTATTCCCGACAGGGTCGATGAACACTGAAGCTTTCTTT. The encoded protein is CASSLFPTGSMNTEAFF.

The chain has TRBV7-2 and TRBJ1-1; no firm D call. V lost 5 bases to trimming and J lost 2 bases, with 15 bases between them. The CDR3 totals 15 residues. Germline values: CDR1 SGHTA, CDR2 FQGNSA. CDR3 region: CASSPHYGRNTEAFF. The CDR3 coding sequence is TGTGCCAGCAGCCCCCATTATGGGCGCAACACTGAAGCTTTCTTT.

Ten or more counts support this clonotype. V and J are TRBV19 and TRBJ2-3; 11 bases are a match to TRBD2. Germline-derived CDR1 and CDR2 are LNHDA and SQIVND (reference sequence). The CDR3 runs 14 residues. V gave up 9 bases and J gave up 2 bases; unmatched junction bases: 4. CDR3 sequence: CASSSGGNTDTQYF. DNA of the CDR3: TGTGCCAGCTCTAGCGGGGGGAACACAGATACGCAGTATTTT. Looking up the rest from reference TRBV19 and TRBJ2-3 gives the full variable domain: DGGITQSPKYLFRKEGQNVTLSCEQNLNHDAMYWYRQDPGQGLRLIYYSQIVNDFQKGDIAEGYSVSREKKESFPLTVTSAQKNPTAFYLCASSSGGNTDTQYFGPGTRLTVL.

This clonotype occurred a few times. The chain employs TRBV5-1 and TRBJ1-4, with a tentative D call TRBD1 (5 bases). The V gene lost 7 bases and the J gene lost 8 bases, with 12 bases spanning the gap. CDR1 is SGHRS, CDR2 YFSETQ, per germline. The CDR3 has 12 residues. The CDR3 sequence is CASSGPTEKLFF. The CDR3 bases are TGCGCCAGCTCGGGGCCCACAGAAAAACTGTTTTTT. Supplemented by reference TRBV5-1 and TRBJ1-4, the full variable domain reads KAGVTQTPRYLIKTRGQQVTLSCSPISGHRSVSWYQQTPGQGLQFLFEYFSETQRNKGNFPGRFSGRQFSNSRSEMNVSTLELGDSALYLCASSGPTEKLFFGSGTQLSVL.

This clonotype was counted ten times or more. The rearrangement joins TRBV2 to TRBJ2-5, with a possible D match to TRBD2 (6 bases). The length of the CDR3 is 13 residues. The germline V and J ends were trimmed by 8 bases and 2 bases, with 12 bases remaining between them. Per germline, CDR1 SNHLY and CDR2 FYNNEI. CDR3 region: CASSGTFQETQYF. CDR3 sequence (DNA): TGTGCCAGCTCCGGGACTTTTCAAGAGACCCAGTACTTC.